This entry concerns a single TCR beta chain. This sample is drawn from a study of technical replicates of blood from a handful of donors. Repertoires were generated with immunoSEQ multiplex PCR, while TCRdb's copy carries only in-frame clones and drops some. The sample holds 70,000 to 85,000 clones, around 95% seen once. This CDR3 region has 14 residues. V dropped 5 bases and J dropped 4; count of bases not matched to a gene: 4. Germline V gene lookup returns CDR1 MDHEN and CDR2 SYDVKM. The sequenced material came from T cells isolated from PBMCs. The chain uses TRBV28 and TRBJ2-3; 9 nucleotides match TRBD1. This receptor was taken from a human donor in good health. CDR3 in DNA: TGTGCCAGCAGTACAGGGGGCTTGTCAGATACGCAGTATTTT. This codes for CASSTGGLSDTQYF.